The rows below give T cell receptor beta chains drawn from one sample of a study of T cell repertoires in cytomegalovirus infection. TCRdb processed the reads anew with MiXCR; each CDR3 protein has one entry. The table records roughly 87,000 distinct CDR3 sequences, 29% of them present only once. No antigen has been identified for these receptors. The material was CD8+ T cells from cultured PBMCs, obtained from culture after CMV antigen stimulation. The receptors derive from a human donor in good health (CMV status not recorded). Some clones in this sample may be carry-over from other donors' samples. Both conserved end residues are part of each CDR3. A D gene is named only where the DNA matches it firmly. Clone size is shown for a subset of rows, as once, few, many or a class of expanded clone.

>NA|NA|TRBV12-3/TRBV12-4|TRBJ2-5
CASSPYAGGQQETQYF
TGTGCCAGCAGTCCCTATGCAGGGGGGCAGCAAGAGACCCAGTACTTC
>few|TRBD1|TRBV7-2|TRBJ2-5
CASSEHDRGLGETQYF
TGTGCCAGCAGCGAACACGACAGGGGGCTTGGGGAGACCCAGTACTTC
>NA|NA|TRBV7-2|TRBJ2-7
CASSSGPEQYF
TGTGCCAGCAGCTCTGGGCCCGAGCAGTACTTC
>NA|NA|TRBV4-1|TRBJ1-1
CASSQVFENTEAFF
TGCGCCAGCAGCCAAGTTTTTGAGAACACTGAAGCTTTCTTT
>many|TRBD1|TRBV7-8|TRBJ1-2
CASSWGTGSDYGYTF
TGTGCCAGCAGCTGGGGGACAGGGTCGGACTATGGCTACACCTTC
>NA|TRBD1|TRBV19|TRBJ1-1
CASSGQGVGKNTEAFF
TGTGCCAGTAGTGGACAGGGGGTGGGAAAGAACACTGAAGCTTTCTTT
>NA|NA|TRBV28|TRBJ1-5
CASSLSTLNQPQHF
TGTGCCAGCAGTTTATCGACCCTCAATCAGCCCCAGCATTTT
>few|TRBD2|TRBV6-6|TRBJ2-1
CASSYPTGGPHYNEQFF
TGTGCCAGCAGTTACCCGACGGGGGGGCCCCACTACAATGAGCAGTTCTTC
>NA|NA|TRBV15|TRBJ1-4
CATSFDSVEKLFF
TGTGCCACCAGCTTCGACTCAGTTGAAAAACTGTTTTTT
>few|TRBD1|TRBV7-9|TRBJ1-1
CASSLVLGTGEIFF
TGTGCCAGCAGCTTGGTTCTCGGGACAGGGGAGATTTTCTTT
>many|NA|TRBV7-6|TRBJ2-7
CASSLGGGDPGYEQYF
TGTGCCAGCAGCTTAGGAGGGGGGGACCCAGGATACGAGCAGTACTTC
>NA|NA|TRBV4-1|TRBJ1-2
CASSQEQGDYTF
TGCGCCAGCAGCCAGGAACAGGGAGACTACACCTTC
>NA|NA|TRBV12-3/TRBV12-4|TRBJ1-4
CASSKSGTPASEKLFF
TGTGCCAGCAGCAAATCCGGGACCCCGGCCTCCGAAAAACTGTTTTTT
>few|TRBD1|TRBV12-3/TRBV12-4|TRBJ2-1
CASRGAGTDPFF
TGTGCCAGCAGGGGGGCCGGGACAGATCCGTTCTTC
>NA|NA|TRBV10-3|TRBJ2-7
CAIGMTYEQYF
TGTGCCATCGGGATGACCTACGAGCAGTACTTC
>many|NA|TRBV7-6|TRBJ2-2
CASSLTSSQGNTGELFF
TGTGCCAGCAGCTTAACTAGTTCCCAGGGTAACACCGGGGAGCTGTTTTTT
>NA|TRBD1|TRBV5-1|TRBJ2-7
CASSLSGQVGQIVEQYF
TGCGCCAGCAGCTTGTCGGGACAGGTCGGCCAAATTGTCGAGCAGTACTTC
>few|NA|TRBV4-1|TRBJ1-6
CASSQTRGGSYNSPLHF
TGCGCCAGCAGCCAGACCCGGGGGGGCTCCTATAATTCACCCCTCCACTTT
>NA|NA|TRBV12-3/TRBV12-4|TRBJ1-2
CASSMTTNYGYTF
TGTGCCAGCAGTATGACTACTAACTATGGCTACACCTTC
>many|NA|TRBV6-5|TRBJ2-1
CASSLGPGLTHNEQFF
TGTGCCAGCAGCCTTGGACCGGGGCTAACCCACAATGAGCAGTTCTTC
>once|NA|TRBV6-6|TRBJ2-7
CASSYDRSYEQYF
TGTGCCAGCAGTTACGACAGGAGCTACGAGCAGTACTTC
>NA|NA|TRBV29-1|TRBJ1-2
CSAEGTNYGYTF
TGCAGCGCCGAGGGAACAAACTATGGCTACACCTTC
>NA|NA|TRBV27|TRBJ2-3
CASRSPTTQYF
TGTGCCAGCAGATCCCCCACTACGCAGTATTTT
>many|NA|TRBV7-2|TRBJ1-1
CASSSRGIEAFF
TGTGCCAGCAGCAGCCGGGGAATTGAAGCTTTCTTT
>many|TRBD1|TRBV25-1|TRBJ2-3
CASSPGTGDIADTQYF
TGTGCCAGCAGTCCTGGGACAGGGGATATCGCAGATACGCAGTATTTT
>few|NA|TRBV7-3|TRBJ2-1
CASSFNTDDNEQFF
TGTGCCAGCAGCTTTAATACAGACGACAATGAGCAGTTCTTC
>NA|TRBD1|TRBV4-1|TRBJ1-1
CASGTGGFGAFF
TGCGCCAGCGGGACAGGGGGCTTTGGGGCTTTCTTT
>NA|NA|TRBV20-1|TRBJ1-3
CSATAPGESSGNTIYF
TGCAGTGCTACCGCCCCAGGGGAGAGCTCTGGAAACACCATATATTTT
>few|NA|TRBV12-3/TRBV12-4|TRBJ1-1
CASSPVGTEAFF
TGTGCCAGCAGCCCCGTGGGCACTGAAGCTTTCTTT
>few|TRBD2|TRBV7-6|TRBJ2-7
CASSLMASGGNEQYF
TGTGCCAGCAGCTTAATGGCTAGCGGGGGGAACGAGCAGTACTTC
>NA|TRBD2|TRBV6-2/TRBV6-3|TRBJ2-1
CASRFSVSGGFEQFF
TGTGCCAGCAGGTTCAGTGTTAGCGGGGGGTTTGAGCAGTTCTTC
>few|TRBD1|TRBV6-6|TRBJ2-1
CASSYSNQGARYNEQFF
TGTGCCAGCAGTTACTCGAATCAGGGGGCAAGATACAATGAGCAGTTCTTC
>few|NA|TRBV7-2|TRBJ2-5
CASSLAVAGALLQETQYF
TGTGCCAGCAGCTTAGCGGTGGCGGGGGCCCTACTCCAAGAGACCCAGTACTTC
>NA|NA|TRBV7-2|TRBJ2-2
CASSLTDGELFF
TGTGCCAGCAGCTTAACCGACGGGGAGCTGTTTTTT
>NA|NA|TRBV12-3/TRBV12-4|TRBJ2-3
CASSYWTDTQYF
TGTGCCAGCAGTTATTGGACAGATACGCAGTATTTT